This T cell receptor beta chain was recorded in a study of tumor-infiltrating lymphocytes in primary liver carcinoma. The V gene lost 7 bases and the J gene lost 6 bases, with 15 bases spanning the gap. This CDR3 is 14 amino acids long. Germline values: CDR1 MDHEN, CDR2 SYDVKM. Study-level findings and limits: Tumors reached a significantly greater top-250-clone fraction than blood did (p = 0.039).

Reverse transcription of around 0.45 ug total RNA with a constant-region primer produced TCR beta cDNA. TCR beta libraries came from three nested multiplex PCR rounds using slightly modified ARM-PCR. In the first two PCR rounds, TRBV1-TRBV30 forward primers were paired with a C-beta reverse primer, and each round lasted roughly 9 cycles. One entry per CDR3 protein, called by TCRdb with MiXCR from the multiplex PCR reads. The data hold roughly 200,000 distinct CDR3 sequences, with over 80% observed a single time. Investigators took RNA and DNA out together from about 20-30 mg of unsorted bulk tissue. The patients lived with chronic HBV infection and had not yet received any treatment. Per tumor, sampling covered five separate regions. Each tumor sample had over 75% viable tumor cells. Points on this clonotype: The target antigen is unknown.

This TCR was sampled from a man aged 35 to 55 with primary liver carcinoma and hepatitis B virus infection. The chain recombines TRBV28 with TRBJ1-4; D perhaps matches TRBD1 (5 bases). The sequenced sample was tumor tissue from primary liver carcinoma. In DNA form, the CDR3 reads TGTGCCAGCATCCATACAAGGGGAGATGAAAAACTGTTTTTT. Protein product: CASIHTRGDEKLFF.